The rows below give T cell receptor beta chains drawn from one sample of a study of long-term antiretroviral therapy in people with HIV. Assay used: immunoSEQ multiplex PCR; TCRdb lists only in-frame clones, some missing. The sample holds 23,000 or so clones; roughly 82% are singletons and the top ten take 5%. Sequences were derived from unsorted PBMCs, sampled 0.3 years after starting antiretroviral therapy. All receptors derive from a man aged 45-65 years with HIV. Each CDR3 is given with its conserved first and last residue. A D gene is named only where the DNA matches it firmly. The listing skips clone size in some rows; elsewhere it reads once, few, many or a size class.

size | J | V | D | CDR3 | DNA
- | TRBJ2-7 | TRBV11-2 | - | CASSLFQGSSYEQYF | TGTGCCAGCAGCTTATTTCAGGGGAGCTCCTACGAGCAGTACTTC
- | TRBJ1-6 | TRBV4-3 | - | CASSQDLKGLNSPLHF | TGCGCCAGCAGCCAAGATCTTAAGGGCTTGAATTCACCCCTCCACTTT
- | TRBJ2-7 | TRBV27 | - | CASSLSIAGFYEQYF | TGTGCCAGCAGTTTATCGATCGCGGGTTTTTACGAGCAGTACTTC
medium-sized | TRBJ2-7 | TRBV6-5 | TRBD2 | CASTYGGKGEQYF | TGTGCCAGCACCTACGGGGGGAAGGGGGAGCAGTACTTC
once | TRBJ2-3 | TRBV28 | - | CASSLRGRGDTQYF | TGTGCCAGCAGTTTACGGGGGCGCGGAGATACGCAGTATTTT
- | TRBJ2-2 | TRBV9 | - | CASSSRLDSGELFF | TGTGCCAGCAGCTCCCGACTAGATTCCGGGGAGCTGTTTTTT
- | TRBJ1-2 | TRBV29-1 | - | CSVTPERGANYGYTF | TGCAGTGTAACTCCTGAACGGGGGGCGAACTATGGCTACACCTTC
- | TRBJ2-6 | TRBV6-4 | - | CASSDALDSGANVLTF | TGTGCCAGCAGTGACGCTCTCGACTCTGGGGCCAACGTCCTGACTTTC
few | TRBJ2-7 | TRBV2 | - | CASSVTGTYEQYF | TGTGCCAGCAGTGTGACTGGGACCTACGAGCAGTACTTC
- | TRBJ2-7 | TRBV11-2 | - | CASSLVLREQYF | TGTGCCAGCAGCTTAGTTTTGAGGGAGCAGTACTTC
- | TRBJ2-1 | TRBV10-3 | TRBD2 | CAIGGGRPINEQFF | TGTGCCATCGGGGGCGGGAGGCCCATCAATGAGCAGTTCTTC
- | TRBJ1-1 | TRBV14 | - | CASSQDPNTEAFF | TGTGCCAGCAGCCAAGATCCGAACACTGAAGCTTTCTTT
- | TRBJ2-7 | TRBV19 | - | CASSTRDKSYEQYF | TGTGCCAGTAGTACCCGGGACAAGTCCTACGAGCAGTACTTC
- | TRBJ2-2 | TRBV28 | - | CASSLTTGTLGTGELFF | TGTGCCAGCAGTTTAACAACAGGGACATTGGGCACCGGGGAGCTGTTTTTT
- | TRBJ1-4 | TRBV9 | TRBD1 | CASSPPGTGEKLFF | TGTGCCAGCAGCCCCCCCGGGACAGGAGAAAAACTGTTTTTT
- | TRBJ2-5 | TRBV9 | - | CASSGGPGQEYQETQYF | TGTGCCAGCAGCGGTGGACCGGGACAAGAATACCAAGAGACCCAGTACTTC
- | TRBJ1-5 | TRBV5-6 | TRBD1 | CASSALGGLNQPQHF | TGTGCCAGCAGCGCTCTAGGGGGCCTCAATCAGCCCCAGCATTTT
- | TRBJ2-2 | TRBV28 | - | CASSLQYTRDRTNTGELFF | TGTGCCAGCAGTTTACAATATACCCGAGACAGAACAAACACCGGGGAGCTGTTTTTT
- | TRBJ1-2 | TRBV27 | - | CASSLSGTLNYGYTF | TGTGCCAGCAGTTTATCCGGGACACTTAACTATGGCTACACCTTC
- | TRBJ1-5 | TRBV27 | - | CASSLSWSYQPQHF | TGTGCCAGCAGTTTATCGTGGAGTTATCAGCCCCAGCATTTT
- | TRBJ1-2 | TRBV27 | TRBD1 | CASSLSRDRGLQVAGYTF | TGTGCCAGCAGTTTATCGAGGGACAGGGGACTCCAGGTGGCTGGCTACACCTTC
- | TRBJ2-7 | TRBV7-2 | - | CASSLIVNEQYF | TGTGCCAGCAGCTTGATTGTGAACGAGCAGTACTTC
- | TRBJ1-4 | TRBV7-8 | - | CASSLRTMVNEKLFF | TGTGCCAGCAGCTTACGCACAATGGTTAATGAAAAACTGTTTTTT
- | TRBJ2-1 | TRBV11-3 | TRBD1 | CASSFSWTGAEQFF | TGTGCCAGCAGCTTCTCCTGGACAGGGGCTGAGCAGTTCTTC
- | TRBJ1-5 | TRBV7-9 | - | CASSLGLHQPQHF | TGTGCCAGCAGCTTAGGACTACATCAGCCCCAGCATTTT
- | TRBJ2-7 | TRBV5-1 | - | CASSLEGYYEQYF | TGCGCCAGCAGCCTCGAGGGATACTACGAGCAGTACTTC
- | TRBJ1-5 | TRBV29-1 | - | CSVKDPGGPQHF | TGCAGCGTTAAAGACCCGGGGGGGCCCCAGCATTTT
- | TRBJ1-1 | TRBV7-9 | TRBD1 | CASSAIPPGGKTEAFF | TGTGCCAGCAGCGCGATACCTCCAGGGGGCAAAACTGAAGCTTTCTTT
- | TRBJ2-7 | TRBV4-3 | - | CASSQDSGSSYEQYF | TGCGCCAGCAGCCAAGATAGCGGCAGCTCCTACGAGCAGTACTTC
- | TRBJ1-1 | TRBV7-8 | TRBD1 | CASSPGTGGTEAFF | TGTGCCAGCAGCCCGGGGACAGGGGGCACTGAAGCTTTCTTT
- | TRBJ1-3 | TRBV28 | - | CASSPPFSGNTIYF | TGTGCCAGCAGTCCCCCCTTCTCTGGAAACACCATATATTTT
- | TRBJ1-4 | TRBV15 | - | CATSRDPGGGEKLFF | TGTGCCACCAGCAGAGATCCCGGGGGAGGGGAAAAACTGTTTTTT
- | TRBJ1-3 | TRBV28 | TRBD1 | CASSLAAGGYSGNTIYF | TGTGCCAGCAGTTTAGCGGCAGGGGGCTACTCTGGAAACACCATATATTTT
- | TRBJ2-2 | TRBV9 | TRBD2 | CASSVQGLAGNGELFF | TGTGCCAGCAGCGTTCAAGGACTAGCGGGAAATGGGGAGCTGTTTTTT
- | TRBJ1-1 | TRBV2 | - | CASSAYTEAFF | TGTGCCAGCAGCGCATACACTGAAGCTTTCTTT
- | TRBJ2-3 | TRBV19 | - | CASSSPPGTWATDTQYF | TGTGCCAGTAGTAGCCCGCCTGGCACTTGGGCTACAGATACGCAGTATTTT
- | TRBJ2-3 | TRBV14 | - | CASSQEPGGTDTQYF | TGTGCCAGCAGCCAAGAACCAGGGGGCACAGATACGCAGTATTTT
- | TRBJ1-1 | TRBV6-1 | TRBD1 | CASSEQGVIDMNTEAFF | TGTGCCAGCAGTGAGCAGGGGGTGATAGACATGAACACTGAAGCTTTCTTT
- | TRBJ1-4 | TRBV18 | TRBD1 | CASSPNVGQGNEKLFF | TGTGCCAGCTCACCCAATGTGGGACAGGGGAATGAAAAACTGTTTTTT
- | TRBJ1-5 | TRBV5-5 | - | CASSLGSGSYEGNQPQHF | TGTGCCAGCAGCTTGGGATCTGGGTCCTATGAGGGCAATCAGCCCCAGCATTTT
- | TRBJ2-1 | TRBV7-9 | - | CASSVETGYNEQFF | TGTGCCAGCAGCGTGGAGACAGGTTACAATGAGCAGTTCTTC
- | TRBJ1-6 | TRBV19 | - | CASSMERTYNSPLHF | TGTGCCAGTAGTATGGAACGGACCTATAATTCACCCCTCCACTTT
- | TRBJ1-2 | TRBV7-6 | - | CASSSNQGDGYTF | TGTGCCAGCAGCTCGAATCAAGGGGATGGCTACACCTTC
- | TRBJ1-5 | TRBV9 | TRBD1 | CASSATGGNQPQHF | TGTGCCAGCAGCGCAACAGGGGGTAATCAGCCCCAGCATTTT
- | TRBJ1-2 | TRBV18 | TRBD1 | CASSPNRGDGYTF | TGTGCCAGCTCACCTAACAGGGGTGATGGCTACACCTTC
- | TRBJ1-2 | TRBV19 | TRBD1 | CASSIPDRGIGYTF | TGTGCCAGTAGTATACCTGACAGGGGGATTGGCTACACCTTC
- | TRBJ2-5 | TRBV2 | - | CASRSSEVQETQYF | TGTGCCAGCAGATCTTCAGAGGTCCAAGAGACCCAGTACTTC
once | TRBJ2-6 | TRBV7-2 | - | CASSPQGRSSGANVLTF | TGTGCCAGCAGCCCCCAGGGACGGAGCTCTGGGGCCAACGTCCTGACTTTC
- | TRBJ2-3 | TRBV7-7 | - | CASSLDGSTDTQYF | TGTGCTAGCAGCTTAGATGGGAGCACAGATACGCAGTATTTT
- | TRBJ1-3 | TRBV11-3 | TRBD1 | CASSFGQGAGNTIYF | TGTGCCAGCAGCTTCGGACAGGGGGCTGGAAACACCATATATTTT
- | TRBJ2-7 | TRBV6-5 | - | CASSYNRDMGQYF | TGTGCCAGCAGTTACAACAGGGACATGGGGCAGTACTTC
- | TRBJ2-7 | TRBV7-9 | - | CASSAGVLPAYEQYF | TGTGCCAGCAGCGCCGGGGTTCTCCCCGCCTACGAGCAGTACTTC
- | TRBJ1-2 | TRBV21-1 | - | CASSTRQNYGYTF | TGTGCCAGCAGCACACGACAGAACTATGGCTACACCTTC
- | TRBJ2-7 | TRBV6-5 | TRBD1 | CASRQTGAGPHEQYF | TGTGCCAGCAGACAAACAGGGGCCGGCCCCCACGAGCAGTACTTC
few | TRBJ1-2 | TRBV19 | - | CASSFYRSEANYGYTF | TGTGCCAGTAGTTTCTATAGGTCGGAGGCTAACTATGGCTACACCTTC
- | TRBJ1-1 | TRBV28 | - | CASSGTRALGTEAFF | TGTGCCAGCAGTGGAACCAGGGCGTTGGGCACTGAAGCTTTCTTT
- | TRBJ2-7 | TRBV11-2 | TRBD1 | CASSSIVTRHGRGEQYF | TGTGCCAGCAGCAGTATCGTTACGAGACACGGCAGGGGGGAGCAGTACTTC
once | TRBJ1-1 | TRBV6-5 | - | CASSYSRNTEAFF | TGTGCCAGCAGTTACTCCAGGAACACTGAAGCTTTCTTT